This TCR beta chain derives from a study of vaccination and CD4 T cells after COVID-19. The ends lost 5 bases at V and 3 bases at J; junction bases unmatched: 8. This CDR3 contains 15 residues. The V gene's germline CDR1 is SGHAT and CDR2 FQNNGV. Sample time point: late sampling 161 to 241 days after vaccination in a few convalescent patients. This sample's treatment: roughly ten-day PBMC culture with coronavirus spike peptide pools or control peptides (ViraFEST assay). Concerning this clonotype: The antigen is unknown.

Sequencing of cultured CD4+ T cell DNA used the Oncomine TCR Beta short-read assay. Each CDR3 protein is one row after TCRdb ran MiXCR on the PCR reads. The sample lists nearly 25,000 distinct CDR3 sequences, under 40% occurring once. The chain couples TRBV11-2 to TRBJ2-7; 9 bases agree with TRBD1. Here the sequenced sample was CD4+ T cells from blood, cultured in vitro, taken about 7 months after SARS-CoV-2 vaccination. The receptor comes from a human donor who had recovered from COVID-19. The CDR3 bases are TGTGCCAGCAGCCTATCCCGGGACAGGGTCTACGAGCAGTACTTC. Its translation is CASSLSRDRVYEQYF.